The 17 T cell receptor beta chains below come from one sample, sequenced in a study of CD8 T cells in Susac syndrome (dated by TCRdb to the late 2010s). The protocol used for the library was the immunoSEQ multiplex PCR assay. RNA was extracted with the RNeasy kit and about 0.5 to 1 ug was reverse transcribed using random hexamers. The raw public reads went through TCRdb reprocessing: fastp at Q25, MiXCR clone calling, in-frame beta chains kept. Each entry is one CDR3 protein sequence, shown with its most common DNA and genes. This sample has some 130,000 distinct CDR3 sequences in its table, and approximately 95% of those were observed once. The ten largest clones represent approximately 0.18% of the sample. The source material was CD8+ T cells from PBMCs. These receptors came from a human donor with Susac syndrome.

The rearrangement links TRBV20-1 to TRBJ2-7; TRBD2 aligns across 7 bases. The junction had 18 bases not matched to a gene; V was cut back by 0 bases and J by 4 bases. The CDR3 loop spans 18 amino acids. Per the germline V gene, CDR1 is DFQATT and CDR2 is SNEGSKA (reference sequence). The DNA of the CDR3 is TGCAGTGCTAGAGATCCCGGAGCGAGTGGCGGGAGTTATTACGAGCAGTACTTC. It encodes CSARDPGASGGSYYEQYF.

The chain uses TRBV27 and TRBJ1-1; D is unclear. CDR3 length: 13 residues. V shed 0 bases and J shed 1 base, with 3 bases lying between them. Per the germline V gene, CDR1 is MNHEY and CDR2 is SMNVEV (reference sequence). This CDR3 reads CASSLSTNTEAFF. CDR3 DNA sequence: TGTGCCAGCAGTTTATCAACGAACACTGAAGCTTTCTTT.

The chain couples TRBV7-2 to TRBJ2-1; TRBD2 aligns across 7 bases. The CDR3 length is 17 residues. V shed 5 bases, J shed 2 bases, and the junction held 12 bases outside the gene matches. Germline CDR1 and CDR2: SGHTA and FQGNSA. The CDR3 protein is CASSPGGSGIPYNEQFF. The DNA for the CDR3 is TGTGCCAGCAGCCCCGGGGGGTCGGGGATCCCCTACAATGAGCAGTTCTTC. Looking up the rest from reference TRBV7-2 and TRBJ2-1 gives the full variable domain: GAGVSQSPSNKVTEKGKDVELRCDPISGHTALYWYRQSLGQGLEFLIYFQGNSAPDKSGLPSDRFSAERTGGSVSTLTIQRTQQEDSAVYLCASSPGGSGIPYNEQFFGPGTRLTVL.

The chain couples TRBV9 to TRBJ2-4, with unresolved D. Germline-derived CDR1 and CDR2 are SGDLS and YYNGEE. The V end lost 0 bases, the J end lost 3 bases, and 13 bases lay between the germline ends. The CDR3 runs to 16 residues. CDR3 in DNA: TGTGCCAGCAGCGTAGGAGACGTTTCGGGCAAAAACATTCAGTACTTC. This sequence encodes CASSVGDVSGKNIQYF.

V usage is TRBV29-1 and J usage is TRBJ2-2; no clear D. Trimming took 4 bases from V and 1 from J, leaving 4 bases between them. The CDR3 runs 12 residues. The germline V gene encodes CDR1 SQVTM and CDR2 ANQGSEA. This CDR3 reads CSVAGNTGELFF. The CDR3 DNA sequence: TGCAGCGTTGCGGGGAACACCGGGGAGCTGTTTTTT.

CDR3 nucleotide sequence: TGTGCCAGCAGTTTCTCCAGGGCTTACGAGCAGTACTTC. It codes for CASSFSRAYEQYF. The chain uses TRBV28 and TRBJ2-7; weak D call: TRBD1 (5 bases). This CDR3 has 13 residues. Germline values: CDR1 MDHEN, CDR2 SYDVKM. The V end was cut by 3 bases, the J end by 4 bases, with 10 bases between. The full variable domain, completed using reference TRBV28 and TRBJ2-7, is DVKVTQSSRYLVKRTGEKVFLECVQDMDHENMFWYRQDPGLGLRLIYFSYDVKMKEKGDIPEGYSVSREKKERFSLILESASTNQTSMYLCASSFSRAYEQYFGPGTRLTVT.

This clonotype appeared once. V and J are TRBV27 and TRBJ1-1; possible D gene TRBD1, 5 bases. V was shortened by 5 bases and J by 1 base, with 11 bases between the two germline ends. From germline, CDR1 is MNHEY and CDR2 SMNVEV (reference sequence). The CDR3 spans 14 residues. The CDR3 sequence: CASSIAGTNTEAFF. The CDR3 nucleotides are TGTGCCAGCAGTATCGCCGGGACGAACACTGAAGCTTTCTTT.

The rearrangement joins TRBV6-5 to TRBJ2-7; 8 nucleotides align to TRBD2. The CDR3 runs to 13 residues. V trimming: 6 bases; J trimming: 3 bases; junction bases outside the gene matches: 4. Per the germline V gene, CDR1 is MNHEY and CDR2 is SVGAGI. The CDR3 DNA reads as TGTGCCAGCAGATACACTAGCGGCTACGAGCAGTACTTC. Translated: CASRYTSGYEQYF.

The genes are TRBV9 and TRBJ2-7, with TRBD2 matching 7 bases. Germline assignment: CDR1 SGDLS and CDR2 YYNGEE. V lost 3 bases to trimming and J lost 5 bases; unmatched junction nucleotides: 5. The CDR3 is 13 amino acids. CDR3 sequence (DNA): TGTGCCAGCAGCGCCCGCGGGACTAACGAGCAGTACTTC. Protein sequence: CASSARGTNEQYF.

In DNA form, the CDR3 reads TGCGCCAGCAGCTTACACCGCTCCTACAATGAGCAGTTCTTC. It yields the protein CASSLHRSYNEQFF. The genes are TRBV5-1 and TRBJ2-1; D remains unclear. Trimming stripped 2 bases from V and 0 bases from J, with 6 bases between. This CDR3 comprises 14 residues. Germline V gene data show CDR1 as SGHRS and CDR2 as YFSETQ. Complete variable domain (other parts from reference TRBV5-1 and TRBJ2-1): KAGVTQTPRYLIKTRGQQVTLSCSPISGHRSVSWYQQTPGQGLQFLFEYFSETQRNKGNFPGRFSGRQFSNSRSEMNVSTLELGDSALYLCASSLHRSYNEQFFGPGTRLTVL.

This chain links TRBV29-1 with TRBJ2-1; 8 bases are shared with TRBD1. This CDR3 is built from 13 residues. CDR1 and CDR2 from the germline V gene are SQVTM and ANQGSEA. V dropped 7 bases and J dropped 9; count of bases not matched to a gene: 11. CDR3 protein: CSASDREQAEQFF. CDR3 DNA: TGCAGCGCTTCGGACAGGGAGCAGGCTGAGCAGTTCTTC.

The chain carries TRBV20-1 and TRBJ1-2; D is unresolved. Trimming left V 3 bases short and J 9 bases short, with 14 bases between. This CDR3 has 12 amino acids. CDR1 is DFQATT, CDR2 SNEGSKA, per germline (reference sequence). CDR3 loop: CSASGQAGSYTF. The CDR3 DNA follows: TGCAGTGCTAGTGGCCAGGCCGGGAGCTACACCTTC.

The V call is TRBV20-1, the J call TRBJ2-3; D is uncertain. The V end lost 0 bases, the J end lost 0 bases, and 13 bases lay between the germline ends. In germline, CDR1 is DFQATT, CDR2 SNEGSKA (reference sequence). The CDR3 sequence is 16 residues long. In DNA form, the CDR3 reads TGCAGTGCTAGAGATTGGCGGAATCTTAGCACAGATACGCAGTATTTT. Protein: CSARDWRNLSTDTQYF.

V gene TRBV28 combines with J gene TRBJ1-5; D is perhaps TRBD1 (5 bases). V was clipped by 10 bases and J by 6 bases, with 19 bases between them. The CDR3 has 14 residues. Germline V CDR1 and CDR2: MDHEN, SYDVKM. CDR3 amino acids: CATLSGGISQPQHF. Here the CDR3 DNA reads TGTGCCACCCTGTCCGGGGGAATCAGTCAGCCCCAGCATTTT. Full variable domain (outside the CDR3, taken from reference TRBV28 and TRBJ1-5): DVKVTQSSRYLVKRTGEKVFLECVQDMDHENMFWYRQDPGLGLRLIYFSYDVKMKEKGDIPEGYSVSREKKERFSLILESASTNQTSMYLCATLSGGISQPQHFGDGTRLSIL.

Remarks on this clonotype: One junction end disagrees with the germline gene, perhaps due to a read error. The chain combines TRBV7-9 with TRBJ2-3, with 8 bases matching TRBD2. The germline V gene has CDR1 SEHNR and CDR2 FQNEAQ (reference sequence). This CDR3 is 12 amino acids long. The CDR3 is CASSQERESLNF. The CDR3 DNA reads as TGTGCCAGCAGCCAAGAGCGGGAGTCCCTTAATTTT.

The chain is built from TRBV20-1 and TRBJ2-7, with 10 bases lining up with TRBD1. J lost 3 bases, V lost 0 bases, and 8 bases had no gene match. The CDR3 covers 16 residues. Germline-derived CDR1 and CDR2 are DFQATT and SNEGSKA (reference sequence). The CDR3 DNA is TGCAGTGCTAGAGATTCCGGGACAGGGGCGGGCTACGAGCAGTACTTC. Translation: CSARDSGTGAGYEQYF.

The V gene is TRBV7-8, the J gene TRBJ1-1; D is uncertain. The CDR3 runs 15 residues. Germline V gene data show CDR1 as SGHVS and CDR2 as FQNEAQ. Trimming stripped 4 bases from V and 5 bases from J, with 17 bases between. In DNA form, the CDR3 reads TGTGCCAGCAGCTCCCAACGGGCCACGGGGACTGAAGCTTTCTTT. Its protein product is CASSSQRATGTEAFF.